Reported below is one T cell receptor beta chain. V lost 1 base and J lost 1, with 12 bases in between. Germline V gene sequence: CDR1 SGHRS, CDR2 YFSETQ. CDR3 length equals 16 residues. TCRdb keeps only in-frame clones here, not all; method: immunoSEQ multiplex PCR. The repertoire holds 200,000 to 250,000 clones, 84% seen once, with about 1.7% in the top ten. This record comes from a study of blood T cell repertoires in COVID-19. Study overall: Acute and convalescent COVID-19 specimens originated in the United States, Italy and Spain. In each case, the material was cDNA or gDNA derived from T cells, B-cell-depleted T cells, or PBMCs.

Participants reported their clinical history, and cohort assignment relied on those reports. The TCR was taken from a man between 60 and 75 years old who had recovered from COVID-19. The sequenced sample was PBMCs or T cells enriched from blood (not recorded which). The genes are TRBV5-1 and TRBJ2-1, with D perhaps TRBD1 (5 bases). The CDR3 region is CASSLTGPGSYNEQFF. CDR3 DNA: TGCGCCAGCAGCTTGACAGGCCCAGGATCCTACAATGAGCAGTTCTTC.